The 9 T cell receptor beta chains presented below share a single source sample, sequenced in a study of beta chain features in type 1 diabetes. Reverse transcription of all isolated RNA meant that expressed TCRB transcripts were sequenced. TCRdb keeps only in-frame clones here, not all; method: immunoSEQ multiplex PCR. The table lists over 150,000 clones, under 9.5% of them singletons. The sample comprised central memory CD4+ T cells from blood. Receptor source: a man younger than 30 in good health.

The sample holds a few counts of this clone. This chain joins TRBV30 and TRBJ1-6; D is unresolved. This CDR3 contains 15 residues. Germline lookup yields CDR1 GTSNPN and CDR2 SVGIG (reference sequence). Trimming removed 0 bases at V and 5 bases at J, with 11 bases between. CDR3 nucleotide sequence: TGTGCCTGGAGTGTACTAGGGCGGGATAATTCACCCCTCCACTTT. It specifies CAWSVLGRDNSPLHF.

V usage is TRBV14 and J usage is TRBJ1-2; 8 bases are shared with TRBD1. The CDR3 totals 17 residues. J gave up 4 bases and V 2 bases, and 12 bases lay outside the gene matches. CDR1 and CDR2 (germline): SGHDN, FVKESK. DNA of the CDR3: TGTGCCAGCAGCCAAAAGGGGACACGAACAGGGGGCTATGGCTACACCTTC. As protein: CASSQKGTRTGGYGYTF.

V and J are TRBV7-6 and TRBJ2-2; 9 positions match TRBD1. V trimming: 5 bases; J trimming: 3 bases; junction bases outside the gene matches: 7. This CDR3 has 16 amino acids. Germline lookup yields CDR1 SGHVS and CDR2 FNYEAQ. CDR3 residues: CASSPPGQGHTGELFF. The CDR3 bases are TGTGCCAGCAGCCCCCCGGGACAGGGACACACCGGGGAGCTGTTTTTT.

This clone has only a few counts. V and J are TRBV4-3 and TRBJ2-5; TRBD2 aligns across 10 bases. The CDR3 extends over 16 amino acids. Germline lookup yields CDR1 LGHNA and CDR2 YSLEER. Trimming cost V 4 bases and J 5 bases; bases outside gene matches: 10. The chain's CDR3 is CASSRSLLAGSETQYF. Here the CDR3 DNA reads TGCGCCAGCAGCCGCTCGCTACTAGCGGGATCCGAGACCCAGTACTTC.

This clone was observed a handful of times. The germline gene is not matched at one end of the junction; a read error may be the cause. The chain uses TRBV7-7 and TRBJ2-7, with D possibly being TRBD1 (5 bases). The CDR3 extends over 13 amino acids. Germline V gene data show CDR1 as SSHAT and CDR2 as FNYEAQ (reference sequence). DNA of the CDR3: TGTGCTAGCAGCCACGGACACTCCTACGAGCAGTACTTC. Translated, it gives CASSHGHSYEQYF.

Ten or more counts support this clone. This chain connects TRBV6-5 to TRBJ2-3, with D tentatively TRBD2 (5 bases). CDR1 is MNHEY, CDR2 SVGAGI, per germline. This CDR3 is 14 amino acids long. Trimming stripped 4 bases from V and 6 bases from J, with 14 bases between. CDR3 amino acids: CASSLRTGLDTQYF. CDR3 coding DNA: TGTGCCAGCAGTTTGCGGACTGGCCTGGATACGCAGTATTTT.

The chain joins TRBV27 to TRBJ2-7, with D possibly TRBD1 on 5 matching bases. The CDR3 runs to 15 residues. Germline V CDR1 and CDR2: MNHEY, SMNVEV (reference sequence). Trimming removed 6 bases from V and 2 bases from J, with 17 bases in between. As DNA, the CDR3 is TGTGCCAGCAGGATGGGCAGGGCCTCTACCTACGAGCAGTACTTC. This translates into CASRMGRASTYEQYF.

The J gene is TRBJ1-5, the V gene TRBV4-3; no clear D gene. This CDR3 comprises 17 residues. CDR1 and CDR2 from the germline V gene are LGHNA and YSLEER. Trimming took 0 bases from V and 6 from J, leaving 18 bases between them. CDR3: CASSQDTGDRVGQPQHF. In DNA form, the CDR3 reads TGCGCCAGCAGCCAAGATACGGGAGACCGGGTAGGTCAGCCCCAGCATTTT.

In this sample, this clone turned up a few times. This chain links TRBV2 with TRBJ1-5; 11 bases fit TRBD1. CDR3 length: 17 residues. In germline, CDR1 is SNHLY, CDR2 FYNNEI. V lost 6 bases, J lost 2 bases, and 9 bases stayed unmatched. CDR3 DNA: TGTGCCAGCAGCGCGGGACAGGGGGTTTTAGGCAATCAGCCCCAGCATTTT. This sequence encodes CASSAGQGVLGNQPQHF.